This T cell receptor beta chain was sequenced during a study of technical replicates of blood from a few donors. Sequenced by immunoSEQ multiplex PCR; TCRdb stores in-frame clones only, minus some. The sample holds some 77,000 clones, 96% seen once. The ends were cut back, 7 bases at V and 4 bases at J, with 9 bases in the middle. The CDR3 extends over 12 amino acids. CDR1 is SNHLY, CDR2 FYNNEI, per germline. This sequence joins TRBV2 and TRBJ2-3, with unresolved D. The sequence was collected from a human donor in good health. The sequenced material came from T cells isolated from PBMCs. The CDR3 loop reads CASKFSPDTQYF. CDR3 in DNA: TGTGCCAGCAAATTCTCTCCAGATACGCAGTATTTT.